The text below deals with one T cell receptor beta chain. The data belong to a study of control samples from healthy donors and cancer patients. V lost 9 bases and J lost 7, with 16 bases in between. This CDR3 has 13 residues. CDR1 is SNHLY, CDR2 FYNNEI, per germline. Generated by immunoSEQ multiplex PCR, the TCRdb table keeps only in-frame clones and is missing some. The sample comprises about 250,000 clones, 82% of which are singletons, and more than 10% rests with the top ten. This chain links TRBV2 with TRBJ2-1; maybe TRBD1 (6 bases). Sequenced sample: PBMCs. The receptor was derived from a woman in her fifties or sixties with lung cancer. The chain's CDR3 is CASRQQGANEQFF. The CDR3 DNA is TGTGCCAGTAGGCAACAGGGAGCAAATGAGCAGTTCTTC.